This record concerns one T cell receptor (beta chain) sequence. The sample holds a few counts of this clone. Its antigen is not yet known. No clone much larger than this one lies a single base away; base qualities are absent. The data were taken from a study of T cell responses to AZD1222 COVID-19 vaccine (dated by TCRdb to 2020 to 2023). Context from the whole study: AZD1222 recipients with second doses at about 4 weeks or about 12 weeks were pooled, because spike-specific TCR depth and breadth did not differ between schedules. A total of about 230 trial participants underwent TCR sequencing, of whom 207 received two doses of AZD1222 and some 25 received two doses of the MenACWY control vaccine. Enrollment into the trials was organized by age into subgroups of 18-55, 56-69 and 70-plus years, and those subgroups contained approximately 150, 30 and 60 TCR-sequenced participants, respectively.

Per the publication, the time point label means: baseline before first vaccination. Vaccinee samples came from UK trials COV001 and COV002, including a single-blind randomized controlled phase 2/3 trial of AZD1222 (ChAdOx1 nCoV-19) in healthy adults. For TCRbeta chain sequencing, PBMC samples were collected from trial participants at day 0 and at day 28 after the second dose. The CDR3 regions of human TCRbeta chains were analyzed by immunosequencing. The study's own analysis went as follows. TCRs in the repertoires were compared against a reference library of SARS-CoV-2-specific TCRs that had been generated with the MIRA antigen-specificity platform. Breadth was defined as the fraction of unique TCRs that were SARS-CoV-2-associated. Depth was defined as the fraction of total T cells that were SARS-CoV-2-associated. Using the MIRA data, every spike-specific TCR was mapped to the spike region that the TCR reacted to and assigned to either a CD4 or a CD8 class. Log10-transformed breadth and depth values were compared by one-way ANOVA with Sidak's multiple comparisons tests. TCRdb stores this immuneACCESS table with in-frame sequences only. Part of the clones is absent; in the studies checked, under half of the shortfall reflects unresolved V genes, and no reason is known for the rest. The V and J calls and clone size come from that table; D and trimming were worked out from the DNA. The sample table shows about 170,000 clones, and about nine tenths are seen once. The top ten hold 2.5% to 3% of the sample.

V loses 4 bases at its end and J loses 8 bases; junction bases beyond the gene matches: 7. The germline V gene (reference sequence) supplies CDR1 LGHDT and CDR2 YNNKEL. From the cysteine up to the phenylalanine, the CDR3 has a length of 14 residues. Only CDR3 DNA is held: 42 bases, read in frame from base 1. Overall results and qualifications from the work: Reportedly, almost half of the unique spike-specific TCRs recognized epitopes lying outside the regions that are mutated in the B.1.351 and B.1.1.7 variants. Conclusions about previously exposed vaccinees are limited because only 6 or 7 AZD1222 recipients were SARS-CoV-2 seropositive at baseline. Because no day 14 peak-response samples were available, repertoires were characterized only after the peak T cell response. After two AZD1222 doses, spike-specific TCR breadth and depth were significantly higher than at day 0 and than in MenACWY recipients. In the small 56-69-year group, the increase in depth fell short of significance, most likely because of low power. Participants were mostly white British, with more females than males. The authors suggested clonal diversity may have been underestimated. The whole spike protein was spanned by vaccine-associated CD4 TCRs, and dominant responses were seen in regions 160-218 and 743-854.

The rearranged segments are TRBV3-1 (or the pseudogene TRBV3-2) and TRBJ2-1, with TRBD2 matching 8 junction bases. The receptor comes from an adult in good health. The input for sequencing was peripheral blood, taken on day 0 of AZD1222 vaccination. The DNA sequence is TGTGCCAGCAGCCCAGCGGGGGCTGGGGATGAGCAGTTCTTC. Its product reads: CASSPAGAGDEQFF.